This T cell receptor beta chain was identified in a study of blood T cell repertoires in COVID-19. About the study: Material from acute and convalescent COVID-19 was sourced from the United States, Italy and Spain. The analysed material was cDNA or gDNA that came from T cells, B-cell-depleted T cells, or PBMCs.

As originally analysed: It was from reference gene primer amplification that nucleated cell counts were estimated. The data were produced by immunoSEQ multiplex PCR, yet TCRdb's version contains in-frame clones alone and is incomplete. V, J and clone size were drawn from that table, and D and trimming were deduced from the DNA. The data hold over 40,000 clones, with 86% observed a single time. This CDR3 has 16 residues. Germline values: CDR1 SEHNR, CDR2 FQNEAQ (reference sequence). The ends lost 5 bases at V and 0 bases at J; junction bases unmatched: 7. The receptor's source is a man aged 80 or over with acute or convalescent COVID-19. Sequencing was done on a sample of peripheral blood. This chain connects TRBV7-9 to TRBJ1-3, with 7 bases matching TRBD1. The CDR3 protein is CASSLKGAASGNTIYF. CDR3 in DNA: TGTGCCAGCAGCCTAAAGGGGGCTGCCTCTGGAAACACCATATATTTT.